This T cell receptor beta chain was profiled in a study of blood T cell repertoires in COVID-19. Repertoires were generated with immunoSEQ multiplex PCR, while TCRdb's copy carries only in-frame clones and drops some. The data show tens of thousands of clones, about 84% seen once. CDR1 is MNHEY, CDR2 SVGAGI, per germline. The V end was cut by 6 bases, the J end by 6 bases, with 18 bases between. This CDR3 is built from 15 residues. This TCR derives from a woman between 70 and 85 years old with acute or convalescent COVID-19. This rearrangement joins TRBV6-5 to TRBJ1-3; maybe TRBD1 (5 bases). The source material was peripheral blood. The CDR3 region is CASRGGLMFANTIYF. Written as DNA, the CDR3 is TGTGCCAGCAGGGGGGGACTGATGTTCGCAAACACCATATATTTT.